Presented here are 24 T cell receptor beta chains from one specimen sequenced in a study of blood T cell repertoires in COVID-19. Libraries were prepared by immunoSEQ multiplex PCR; TCRdb keeps only in-frame clonotypes and omits some of them. Of about 160,000 clones in the sample, 80% to 90% were seen once. Sequences were obtained from peripheral blood. Receptor source: a man aged 65 to 85 with acute or convalescent COVID-19.

The rearrangement joins TRBV28 to TRBJ2-5; possibly TRBD1 for D (5 bases). Germline V gives CDR1 MDHEN, CDR2 SYDVKM. The CDR3 loop spans 14 amino acids. Trimming took off 5 bases at V and 0 bases at J, with 10 bases between the two ends. The CDR3 sequence: CASSPQGNQETQYF. CDR3 in DNA: TGTGCCAGCAGTCCTCAGGGTAACCAAGAGACCCAGTACTTC.

This rearrangement joins TRBV28 to TRBJ1-5; no clear D. V lost 3 bases to trimming and J lost 7 bases, with 7 bases between them. The V gene's germline CDR1 is MDHEN and CDR2 SYDVKM. This CDR3 has 12 amino acids. The CDR3 sequence is CASSFLAQPQHF. DNA for the CDR3: TGTGCCAGCAGTTTTCTAGCCCAGCCCCAGCATTTT.

This chain uses TRBV5-1 with TRBJ1-1; no clear D gene. CDR1 and CDR2 from the germline V gene are SGHRS and YFSETQ. The CDR3 is 14 amino acids. V lost 3 bases, J lost 7 bases, and 16 bases lay in between. CDR3 protein: CASSSDGVYGEAFF. CDR3 coding DNA: TGCGCCAGCAGCTCGGACGGGGTCTATGGTGAAGCTTTCTTT.

The V gene is TRBV9, the J gene TRBJ2-5; D possibly corresponds to TRBD1 (6 bases). Trimming shortened V by 0 bases and J by 5 bases, and 14 bases separated the two germline ends. From germline, CDR1 is SGDLS and CDR2 YYNGEE. The CDR3 consists of 15 residues. CDR3 nucleotide sequence: TGTGCCAGCAGCGTAGGGGGCAGGGGTGTGGAGACCCAGTACTTC. It specifies CASSVGGRGVETQYF.

This clone was detected only a few times. Germline is not matched at one junction end, which may reflect a read error. The chain employs TRBV7-7 and TRBJ2-5, with 10 bases identical to TRBD2. Germline assignment: CDR1 SSHAT and CDR2 FNYEAQ (reference sequence). CDR3 size: 15 residues. In DNA form, the CDR3 reads TGTGCTAGCAGCTTATTAGCGGGAGGCCAAGAGACCCAGTACTTC. Translation gives CASSLLAGGQETQYF.

J is TRBJ2-1 and V is TRBV4-2, with TRBD2 matching over 11 bases. The germline gives CDR1 LGHNA, CDR2 YNFKEQ. The V gene end was trimmed by 0 bases and the J gene end by 0 bases; junction bases not matched to a gene: 10. This CDR3 spans 20 amino acids. CDR3 sequence (DNA): TGTGCCAGCAGCCAAGAACCGAGTAGCGGGAGGGGTAGCTCCTACAATGAGCAGTTCTTC. It translates to CASSQEPSSGRGSSYNEQFF.

The chain is built from TRBV19 and TRBJ2-2; TRBD2 matches at 11 bases. V dropped 5 bases and J dropped 2; count of bases not matched to a gene: 7. Germline V gene lookup returns CDR1 LNHDA and CDR2 SQIVND (reference sequence). The CDR3 runs to 17 residues. The CDR3 region is CASSPRRLAGNTGELFF. CDR3 nucleotide sequence: TGTGCCAGTAGTCCCCGCCGACTAGCGGGAAACACCGGGGAGCTGTTTTTT.

V is TRBV28 and J is TRBJ2-3, with D perhaps TRBD2 (5 bases). The germline V and J ends were trimmed by 6 bases and 2 bases, with 12 bases remaining between them. The CDR3 has 14 amino acids. Germline V lookup: CDR1 MDHEN, CDR2 SYDVKM. CDR3 in amino acids: CASRDSLPTDTQYF. DNA of the CDR3: TGTGCCAGCAGGGACTCCCTCCCCACAGATACGCAGTATTTT.

The CDR3 DNA reads as TGTGCCAGCAGCCAAGTCAGGGCCCCAAATGAAAAACTGTTTTTT. It is translated as CASSQVRAPNEKLFF. J is TRBJ1-4 and V is TRBV3-1 (or the pseudogene TRBV3-2); D possibly corresponds to TRBD1 (5 bases). Deletions cut 1 base from V and 5 bases from J, with 11 bases between. The CDR3 contains 15 residues. Germline V gives CDR1 LGHDT, CDR2 YNNKEL (reference sequence).

The rearrangement joins TRBV7-3 to TRBJ2-1, with a possible D match to TRBD2 (6 bases). Per the germline V gene, CDR1 is SGHTA and CDR2 is FQGTGA. V gave up 5 bases and J gave up 9 bases, with 20 bases separating them. The CDR3 is 15 residues long. CDR3 region: CASSLESVAGIEQFF. In DNA form, the CDR3 reads TGTGCCAGCAGCCTAGAGTCCGTGGCGGGAATTGAGCAGTTCTTC.

The chain combines TRBV12-2 with TRBJ2-5; the D call of TRBD2 is as the table states it, not checked on the DNA. TRBV12-2 is a documented pseudogene. CDR3 length: 15 residues. In nucleotides, the CDR3 is TGTGCAAGTCGCTTAGCTAGCGGGAGGAAGGAGACCCAGTACTTC. Protein: CASRLASGRKETQYF.

This clone showed up just once. The V call is TRBV3-1 (or the pseudogene TRBV3-2), the J call TRBJ2-7; maybe TRBD2 (5 bases). Germline assignment: CDR1 LGHDT and CDR2 YNNKEL (reference sequence). V lost 4 bases and J 3 bases, leaving 13 bases between the germline ends. This CDR3 contains 14 residues. This CDR3 is CASSRGLANYEQYF. The CDR3 region has the DNA TGTGCCAGCAGCCGAGGACTGGCAAACTACGAGCAGTACTTC.

The rearrangement uses TRBV7-8 and TRBJ2-7; D possibly corresponds to TRBD2 (6 bases). Germline V lookup: CDR1 SGHVS, CDR2 FQNEAQ. V was cut by 2 bases and J by 1 base, with 6 bases left in between. The CDR3 has 13 amino acids. The CDR3 DNA is TGTGCCAGCAGCTTACGGGGGTCCTACGAGCAGTACTTC. Amino acid sequence: CASSLRGSYEQYF.

The genes are TRBV19 and TRBJ1-1; D not certain. The germline V and J ends were trimmed by 3 bases and 1 base, with 9 bases remaining between them. The CDR3 contains 14 residues. Germline V CDR1 and CDR2: LNHDA, SQIVND (reference sequence). The CDR3 region has the DNA TGTGCCAGTAGTATGCGAGGAGGGAACACTGAAGCTTTCTTT. Protein sequence: CASSMRGGNTEAFF.

CDR3 region: CSGILAGGPNEQFF. The CDR3 bases are TGCAGCGGCATACTAGCGGGAGGGCCAAATGAGCAGTTCTTC. The rearrangement links TRBV29-1 to TRBJ2-1, with TRBD2 identical over 13 bases. Germline-derived CDR1 and CDR2 are SQVTM and ANQGSEA. Trimming took 7 bases from V and 7 from J; bases not matched to a gene: 7. CDR3 length equals 14 residues.

J is TRBJ2-7 and V is TRBV7-9; D gene uncertain. Germline V gene sequence: CDR1 SEHNR, CDR2 FQNEAQ (reference sequence). Deletions cut 5 bases from V and 6 bases from J, with 11 bases between. CDR3 length: 12 amino acids. The CDR3 DNA reads TGTGCCAGCAGCCCTGGGCCCTCCGAGCAGTACTTC. Protein sequence: CASSPGPSEQYF.

This chain uses TRBV28 with TRBJ2-3; 14 bases line up with TRBD2. J was trimmed by 0 bases and V by 4 bases; bases with no gene match: 6. This CDR3 has 18 amino acids. CDR1 is MDHEN, CDR2 SYDVKM, per germline. The CDR3 region has the DNA TGTGCCAGCAGTTCACCGGGACTAGCGGGAGTGAGCACAGATACGCAGTATTTT. Translation: CASSSPGLAGVSTDTQYF.

The chain has TRBV24-1 and TRBJ2-3; 7 positions match TRBD1. The CDR3 spans 17 residues. Losses at the gene ends were 2 bases for V and 0 bases for J; bases not matched to a gene: 7. Per germline, CDR1 KGHDR and CDR2 SFDVKD. CDR3 DNA: TGTGCCACCAGTGATTCTTACAGGGGTTATAGCACAGATACGCAGTATTTT. Translating gives CATSDSYRGYSTDTQYF.

The chain uses TRBV6-2 or TRBV6-3 and TRBJ1-4, with 8 nucleotides matching TRBD1. The germline V gene has CDR1 MNHEY and CDR2 SVGEGT. The CDR3 covers 14 residues. The ends lost 5 bases at V and 8 bases at J; junction bases unmatched: 7. This chain's CDR3 is CASSDRGPDEKLFF. The DNA for the CDR3 is TGTGCCAGCAGTGACAGGGGACCGGACGAAAAACTGTTTTTT.

V usage is TRBV2 and J usage is TRBJ2-7; D may be TRBD1 (5 bases). V shed 7 bases and J shed 2 bases, with 15 bases lying between them. Germline V CDR1 and CDR2: SNHLY, FYNNEI. This CDR3 spans 14 amino acids. The CDR3 nucleotides read TGTGCCAGCACCGACAGTCTGACCCCCTACGAGCAGTACTTC. Amino acids: CASTDSLTPYEQYF.

The CDR3 sequence is CASSLASGTDTQYF. CDR3 nucleotide sequence: TGTGCCAGCAGCTTAGCTAGCGGCACAGATACGCAGTATTTT. V and J are TRBV7-9 and TRBJ2-3; weak D call: TRBD2 (5 bases). CDR1 is SEHNR, CDR2 FQNEAQ, per germline (reference sequence). The CDR3 has 14 amino acids. With 0 bases removed from V and 1 base from J, the gap between germline ends came to 5 bases.

The V and J genes are TRBV27 and TRBJ2-5; no clear D. The V end lost 0 bases, the J end lost 2 bases, and 13 bases lay between the germline ends. The CDR3 runs to 16 residues. Germline assignment: CDR1 MNHEY and CDR2 SMNVEV (reference sequence). This chain's CDR3 is CASSLSQYALQETQYF. The CDR3 region has the DNA TGTGCCAGCAGTTTATCCCAATATGCGTTACAAGAGACCCAGTACTTC.

The rearrangement uses TRBV21-1 and TRBJ2-6; the listed D gene, TRBD2, was not tested against the DNA. TRBV21-1 is classified as a pseudogene. The CDR3 loop spans 17 amino acids. The CDR3 DNA sequence: TGTGCCAGCAGCAGCGGCGGGGGGCAGTCTGGGGCCAACGTCCTGACTTTC. This codes for CASSSGGGQSGANVLTF.

The chain combines TRBV7-2 with TRBJ1-5; 9 bases are shared with TRBD1. The CDR3 is 14 residues long. CDR1 and CDR2 from the germline V gene are SGHTA and FQGNSA. The V and J ends lost 6 bases and 5 bases, in that order; junction bases with no gene match: 5. CDR3 sequence (DNA): TGTGCCAGCAGAGGCAGGACAGGGGATCAGCCCCAGCATTTT. Protein product: CASRGRTGDQPQHF. Full variable domain (missing parts from reference TRBV7-2 and TRBJ1-5): GAGVSQSPSNKVTEKGKDVELRCDPISGHTALYWYRQSLGQGLEFLIYFQGNSAPDKSGLPSDRFSAERTGGSVSTLTIQRTQQEDSAVYLCASRGRTGDQPQHFGDGTRLSIL.